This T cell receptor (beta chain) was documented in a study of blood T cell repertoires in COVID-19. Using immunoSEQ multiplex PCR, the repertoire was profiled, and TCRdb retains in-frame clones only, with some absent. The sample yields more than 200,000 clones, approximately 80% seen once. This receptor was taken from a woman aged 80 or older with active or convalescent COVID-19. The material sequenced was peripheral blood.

CDR3 protein: CASSPDRVGEQYF. The CDR3 nucleotides read TGTGCCAGCAGCCCGGACAGGGTAGGCGAGCAGTACTTC. The genes are TRBV7-7 and TRBJ2-7; 8 bases map to TRBD1. The V gene end was trimmed by 5 bases and the J gene end by 6 bases; junction bases not matched to a gene: 6. Germline CDR1 SSHAT, CDR2 FNYEAQ (reference sequence). The CDR3 loop spans 13 amino acids.